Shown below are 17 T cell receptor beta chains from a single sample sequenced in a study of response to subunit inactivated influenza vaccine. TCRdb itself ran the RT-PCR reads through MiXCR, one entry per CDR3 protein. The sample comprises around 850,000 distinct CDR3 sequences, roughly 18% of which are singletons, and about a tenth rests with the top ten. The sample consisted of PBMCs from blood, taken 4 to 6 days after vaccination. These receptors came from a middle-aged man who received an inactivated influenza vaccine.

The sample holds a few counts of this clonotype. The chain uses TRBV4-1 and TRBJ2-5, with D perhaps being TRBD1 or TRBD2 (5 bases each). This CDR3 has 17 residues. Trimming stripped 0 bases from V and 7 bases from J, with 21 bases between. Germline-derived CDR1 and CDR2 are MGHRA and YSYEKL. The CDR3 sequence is CASSQDVSGTALGTQYF. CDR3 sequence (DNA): TGCGCCAGCAGCCAAGATGTTTCCGGGACCGCCTTGGGGACCCAGTACTTC.

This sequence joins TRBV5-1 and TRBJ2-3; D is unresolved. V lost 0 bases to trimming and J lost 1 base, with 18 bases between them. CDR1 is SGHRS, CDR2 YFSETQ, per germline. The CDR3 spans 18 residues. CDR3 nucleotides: TGCGCCAGCAGCTTGGTTGCCCGAGGAGCGCTAGGCACAGATACGCAGTATTTT. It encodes CASSLVARGALGTDTQYF.

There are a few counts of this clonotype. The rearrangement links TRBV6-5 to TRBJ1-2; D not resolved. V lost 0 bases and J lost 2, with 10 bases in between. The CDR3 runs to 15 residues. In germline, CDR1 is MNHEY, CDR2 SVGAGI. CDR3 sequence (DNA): TGTGCCAGCAGTTACTCGAGTCCTGAGAACTATGGCTACACCTTC. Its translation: CASSYSSPENYGYTF.

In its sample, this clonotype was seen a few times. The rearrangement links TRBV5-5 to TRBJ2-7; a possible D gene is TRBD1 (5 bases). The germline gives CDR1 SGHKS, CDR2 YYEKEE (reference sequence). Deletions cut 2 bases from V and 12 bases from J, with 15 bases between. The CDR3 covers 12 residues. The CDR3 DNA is TGTGCCAGCAGCTTAGACAGTCCGAACTGGTACTTC. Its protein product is CASSLDSPNWYF. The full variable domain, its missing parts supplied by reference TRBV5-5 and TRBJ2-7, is DAGVTQSPTHLIKTRGQQVTLRCSPISGHKSVSWYQQVLGQGPQFIFQYYEKEERGRGNFPDRFSARQFPNYSSELNVNALLLGDSALYLCASSLDSPNWYFGPGTRLTVT.

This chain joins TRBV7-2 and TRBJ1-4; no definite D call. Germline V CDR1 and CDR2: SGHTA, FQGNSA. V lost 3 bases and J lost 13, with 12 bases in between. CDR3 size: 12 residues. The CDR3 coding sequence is TGTGCCAGCAGCTTCTCGGGTATAGGACTGTTTTTT. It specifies CASSFSGIGLFF.

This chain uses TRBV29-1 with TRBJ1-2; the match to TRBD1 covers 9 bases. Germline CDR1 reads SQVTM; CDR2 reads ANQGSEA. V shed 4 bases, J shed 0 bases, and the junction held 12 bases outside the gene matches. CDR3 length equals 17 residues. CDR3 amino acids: CSVALGQGTGANYGYTF. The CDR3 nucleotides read TGCAGCGTTGCTCTCGGACAGGGGACAGGAGCTAACTATGGCTACACCTTC.

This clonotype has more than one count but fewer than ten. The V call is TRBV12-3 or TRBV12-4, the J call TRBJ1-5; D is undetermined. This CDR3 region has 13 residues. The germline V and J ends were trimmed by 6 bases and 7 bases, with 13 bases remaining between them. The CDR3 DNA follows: TGTGCCAGCAGCCTCTCTACGTGGCAGCCCCAGCATTTT. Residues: CASSLSTWQPQHF.

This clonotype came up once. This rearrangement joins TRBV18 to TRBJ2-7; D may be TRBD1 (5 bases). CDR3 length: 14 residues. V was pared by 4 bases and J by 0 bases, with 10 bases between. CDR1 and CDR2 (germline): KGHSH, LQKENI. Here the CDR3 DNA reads TGTGCCAGCTCACAATACAGGAGCTCCTACGAGCAGTACTTC. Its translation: CASSQYRSSYEQYF.

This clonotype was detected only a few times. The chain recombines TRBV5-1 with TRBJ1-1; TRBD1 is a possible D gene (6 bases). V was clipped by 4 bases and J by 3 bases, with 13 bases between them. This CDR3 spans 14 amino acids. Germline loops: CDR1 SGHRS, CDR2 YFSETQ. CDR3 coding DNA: TGCGCCAGCAGCGGAACAGGGTATGACACTGAAGCTTTCTTT. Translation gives CASSGTGYDTEAFF.

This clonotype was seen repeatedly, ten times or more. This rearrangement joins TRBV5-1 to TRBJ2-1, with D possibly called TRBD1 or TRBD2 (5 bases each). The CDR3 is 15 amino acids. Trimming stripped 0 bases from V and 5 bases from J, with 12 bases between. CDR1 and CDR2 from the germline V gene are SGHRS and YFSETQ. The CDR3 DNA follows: TGCGCCAGCAGCTTGGCCAGGGACCTACACAATGAGCAGTTCTTC. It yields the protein CASSLARDLHNEQFF.

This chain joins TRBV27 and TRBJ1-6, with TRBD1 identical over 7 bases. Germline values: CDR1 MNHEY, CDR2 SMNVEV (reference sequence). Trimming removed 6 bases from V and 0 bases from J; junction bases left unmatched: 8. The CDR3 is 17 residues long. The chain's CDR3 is CASRLGQASSYNSPLHF. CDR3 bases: TGTGCCAGCAGACTAGGACAGGCGAGCTCCTATAATTCACCCCTCCACTTT.

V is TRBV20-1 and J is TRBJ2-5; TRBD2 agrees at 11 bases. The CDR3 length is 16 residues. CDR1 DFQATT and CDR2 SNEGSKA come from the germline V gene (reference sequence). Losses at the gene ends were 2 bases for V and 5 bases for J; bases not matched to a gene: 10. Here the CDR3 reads CSARRVSGGAFETQYF. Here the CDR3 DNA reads TGCAGTGCTAGAAGAGTTAGCGGGGGGGCCTTTGAGACCCAGTACTTC.

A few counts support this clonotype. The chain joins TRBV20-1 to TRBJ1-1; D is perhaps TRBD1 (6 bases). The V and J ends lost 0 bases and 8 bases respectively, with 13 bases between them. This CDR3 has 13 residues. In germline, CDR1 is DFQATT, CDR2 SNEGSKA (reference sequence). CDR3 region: CSARDVHGTEAFF. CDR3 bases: TGCAGTGCTAGAGATGTCCATGGGACAGAAGCTTTCTTT.

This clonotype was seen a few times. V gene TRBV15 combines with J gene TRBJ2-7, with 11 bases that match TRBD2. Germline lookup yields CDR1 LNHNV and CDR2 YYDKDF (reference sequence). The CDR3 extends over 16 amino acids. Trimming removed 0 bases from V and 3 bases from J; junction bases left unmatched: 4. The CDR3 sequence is CATSRDRGLAGYEQYF. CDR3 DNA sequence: TGTGCCACCAGCAGAGATCGTGGACTAGCGGGCTACGAGCAGTACTTC.

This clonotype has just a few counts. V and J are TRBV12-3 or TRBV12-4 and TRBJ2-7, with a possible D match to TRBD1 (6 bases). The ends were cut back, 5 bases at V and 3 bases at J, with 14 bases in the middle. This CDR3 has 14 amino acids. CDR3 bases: TGTGCCAGCAGTGTGGACAGAGAACTCTACGAGCAGTACTTC. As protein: CASSVDRELYEQYF.

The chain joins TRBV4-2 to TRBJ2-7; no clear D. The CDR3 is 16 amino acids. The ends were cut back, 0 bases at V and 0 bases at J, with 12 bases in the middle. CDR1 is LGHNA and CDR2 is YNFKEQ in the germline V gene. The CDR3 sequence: CASSQDYQASSYEQYF. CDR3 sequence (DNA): TGTGCCAGCAGCCAAGATTATCAAGCCAGCTCCTACGAGCAGTACTTC.

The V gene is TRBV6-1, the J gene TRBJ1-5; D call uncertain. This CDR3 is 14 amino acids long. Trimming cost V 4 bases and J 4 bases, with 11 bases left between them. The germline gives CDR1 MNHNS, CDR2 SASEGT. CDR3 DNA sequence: TGTGCCAGCAGTGCTACGGACCTTAATCAGCCCCAGCATTTT. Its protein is CASSATDLNQPQHF.